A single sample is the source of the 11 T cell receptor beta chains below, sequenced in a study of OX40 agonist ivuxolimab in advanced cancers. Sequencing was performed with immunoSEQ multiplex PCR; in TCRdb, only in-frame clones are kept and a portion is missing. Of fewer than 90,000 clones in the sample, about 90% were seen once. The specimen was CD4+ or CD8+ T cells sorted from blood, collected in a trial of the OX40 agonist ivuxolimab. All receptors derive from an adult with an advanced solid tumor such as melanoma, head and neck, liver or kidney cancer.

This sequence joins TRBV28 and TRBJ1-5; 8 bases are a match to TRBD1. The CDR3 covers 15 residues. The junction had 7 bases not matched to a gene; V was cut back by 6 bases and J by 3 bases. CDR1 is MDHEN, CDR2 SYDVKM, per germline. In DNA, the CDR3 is TGTGCCAGCAGCCCCCAGGGGGCTGACAATCAGCCCCAGCATTTT. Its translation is CASSPQGADNQPQHF.

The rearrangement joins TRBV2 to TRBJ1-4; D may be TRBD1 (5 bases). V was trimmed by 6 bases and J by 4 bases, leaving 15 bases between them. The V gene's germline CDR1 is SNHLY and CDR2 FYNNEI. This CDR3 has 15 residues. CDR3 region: CASRRQGINNEKLFF. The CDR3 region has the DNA TGTGCCAGCAGAAGGCAGGGAATTAATAATGAAAAACTGTTTTTT.

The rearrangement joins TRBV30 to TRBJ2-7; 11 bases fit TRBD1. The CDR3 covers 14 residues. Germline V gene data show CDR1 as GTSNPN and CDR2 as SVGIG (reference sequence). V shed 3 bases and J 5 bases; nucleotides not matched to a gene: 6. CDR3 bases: TGTGCCTGGAGCACCGGGACAGGGGGTGACGAGCAGTACTTC. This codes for CAWSTGTGGDEQYF.

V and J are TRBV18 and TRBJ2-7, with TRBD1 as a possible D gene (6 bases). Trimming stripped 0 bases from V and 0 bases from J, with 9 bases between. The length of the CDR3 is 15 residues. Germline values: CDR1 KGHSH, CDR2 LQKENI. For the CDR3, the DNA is TGTGCCAGCTCACCACCGATGGACAGCTCCTACGAGCAGTACTTC. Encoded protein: CASSPPMDSSYEQYF.

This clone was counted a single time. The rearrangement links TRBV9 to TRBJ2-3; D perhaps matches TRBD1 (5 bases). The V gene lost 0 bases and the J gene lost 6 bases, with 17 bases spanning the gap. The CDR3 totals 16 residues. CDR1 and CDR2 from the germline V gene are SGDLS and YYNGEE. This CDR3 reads CASSVEGAGWVDTQYF. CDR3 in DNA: TGTGCCAGCAGCGTAGAGGGCGCAGGGTGGGTTGATACGCAGTATTTT.

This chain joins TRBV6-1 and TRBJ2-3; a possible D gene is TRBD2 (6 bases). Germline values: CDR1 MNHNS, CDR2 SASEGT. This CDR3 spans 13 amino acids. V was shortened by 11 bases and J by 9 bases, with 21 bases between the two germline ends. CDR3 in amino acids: CAFRSAPGGTQYF. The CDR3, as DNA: TGTGCCTTCCGTAGCGCCCCCGGGGGAACGCAGTATTTT.

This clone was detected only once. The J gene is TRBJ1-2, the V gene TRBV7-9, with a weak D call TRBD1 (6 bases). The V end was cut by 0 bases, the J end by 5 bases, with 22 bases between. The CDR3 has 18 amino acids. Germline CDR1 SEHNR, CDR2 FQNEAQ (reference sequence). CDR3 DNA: TGTGCCAGCAGCTTAGCTTTGGACAGCGCTGATAGGACGTATGGCTACACCTTC. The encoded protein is CASSLALDSADRTYGYTF.

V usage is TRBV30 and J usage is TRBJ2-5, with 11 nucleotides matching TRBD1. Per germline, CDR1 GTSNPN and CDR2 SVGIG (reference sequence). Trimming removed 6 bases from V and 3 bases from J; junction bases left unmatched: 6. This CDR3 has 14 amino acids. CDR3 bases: TGTGCCTGCACTGGGGGACAGGGGGAAGAGACCCAGTACTTC. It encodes CACTGGQGEETQYF.

CDR3 in amino acids: CASRPGLAYNEQFF. CDR3 DNA sequence: TGTGCCAGCAGACCGGGACTAGCCTACAATGAGCAGTTCTTC. The chain uses TRBV2 and TRBJ2-1, with 8 bases matching TRBD2. Looked up from germline, CDR1 is SNHLY and CDR2 is FYNNEI. The CDR3 contains 14 residues. Trimming took 6 bases from V and 2 from J; bases not matched to a gene: 3.

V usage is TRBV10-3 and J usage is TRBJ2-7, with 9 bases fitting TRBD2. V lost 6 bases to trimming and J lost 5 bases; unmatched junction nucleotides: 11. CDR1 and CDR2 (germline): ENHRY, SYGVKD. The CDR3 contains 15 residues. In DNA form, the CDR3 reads TGTGCCATCAGCCCCCGTAGCGGGAGCGGGGACGAGCAGTACTTC. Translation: CAISPRSGSGDEQYF.

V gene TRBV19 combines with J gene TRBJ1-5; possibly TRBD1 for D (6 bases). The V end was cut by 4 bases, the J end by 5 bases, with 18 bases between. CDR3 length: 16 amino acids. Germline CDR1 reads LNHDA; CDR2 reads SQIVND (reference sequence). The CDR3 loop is CASSKSVTGRYQPQHF. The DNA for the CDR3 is TGTGCCAGTAGTAAGTCTGTTACAGGGAGATATCAGCCCCAGCATTTT.